Reported below is one T cell receptor (beta chain). The antigen this receptor binds is unknown. Base quality data are lacking; no much larger clone is found one base away. This beta chain slipped into a library made for alpha chains as a stray read, so its size is not meaningful. Libraries were prepared through 5' RACE. These reads were obtained on a NextSeq 500. The TCR library protocol attached a unique molecular identifier to each TCR cDNA molecule to allow correction of PCR and sequencing errors. The authors processed their data as follows. TCR identification, UMI-based error correction and CDR3 extraction were all carried out with Decombinator tools. TCRs above a frequency of 2 per 1,000, corresponding to the top 1% of the tumor frequency distribution, were defined as expanded. Expanded tumor TCRs statistically deemed absent (corrected P<0.05) from at least one tumor region were classed as regional, and all other expanded tumor TCRs were classed as ubiquitous. Each repertoire was subsampled 100 times to 5,000 TCRs, after which Renyi diversity was computed with the R vegan package. To build CDR3 similarity networks, amino acid triplet string-kernel similarity was used, and CDR3s were connected when their pairwise similarity was above 0.82. The public reads were run again by TCRdb, first through fastp at Q25 and then through MiXCR, and only productive beta chains were kept. Each record represents a unique CDR3 protein, reported with the most common genes and DNA among its rows. These V and J calls originate from TCRdb's pipeline instead of the authors' own analysis. In all, the sample holds over 5,500 distinct CDR3 sequences, and about 14% of those were seen once. The ten largest account for more than 9% of the sample.

This sample is part of a study of spatial heterogeneity in lung cancer (dated by TCRdb to about 2019). A note on the overall study: Beta-chain transcripts were consistently detected in greater numbers than alpha-chain transcripts, which likely reflected higher beta-chain transcript abundance. TCR transcript counts in tumor regions correlated strongly with a T cell transcriptional module score from matched bulk RNA-seq. In the raw uncorrected reads, each unique combination of TCR and UMI appeared more than ten times on average. In non-small cell lung cancer, the study quantitatively compared TCR alpha and beta repertoires across several tumor regions, matched nontumor lung, and blood. TCR repertoire features were related to nonsynonymous mutation counts determined by whole-exome sequencing of tumor tissue. At surgery, both alpha and beta chains were TCR-sequenced in roughly 230 tumor regions, roughly 64 matched nontumor lung samples and a few dozen PBMC samples.

For CDR1 and CDR2, the germline V gene (reference sequence) lists DFQATT and SNEGSKA. The junction shows trimming of 7 bases on V and 0 bases on J, plus 5 bases between the germline ends. The CDR3 spans 11 residues, from the cysteine through the phenylalanine. Only CDR3 DNA is held: 33 bases, read in frame from base 1. The full study reports these points: Estimated TCR-seq coverage of tumor T cells was only roughly 7% for alpha chains and 12% to 15% for beta chains. Additional single-cell paired TCR alpha and beta sequencing was considered necessary to confirm, at a functional level, the hypothesis that regional TCRs recognize regional mutations. The number of expanded intratumoral alpha and beta TCRs correlated with the tumor nonsynonymous mutation count. The count of ubiquitous expanded TCRs correlated with the count of ubiquitous nonsynonymous mutations, and the count of regional expanded TCRs correlated with the count of regional nonsynonymous mutations.

The time point label, as the study defines it: sample taken at primary tumor resection. The donors were more than 60 patients from the lung TRACERx cohort who had early-stage, untreated non-small cell lung cancer. Without any cell sorting, TCR sequencing was performed on whole RNA extracted either from tumor and nontumor lung tissue or from cryopreserved PBMC samples. Only patients with enough RNA available from two or more tumor regions were chosen for TCR sequencing. Tumor and adjacent nontumor lung specimens were reviewed by a lung pathologist before selection. Here the chain combines TRBV20-1 and TRBJ2-3; no confident D gene assignment can be made. The sequence came from a male donor with early-stage non-small cell lung cancer. The sample in question was lung tumor tissue, obtained at surgery. The CDR3 protein sequence reads: CSGASTDTQYF. The nucleotide sequence is TGCAGTGGGGCTAGCACAGATACGCAGTATTTT.